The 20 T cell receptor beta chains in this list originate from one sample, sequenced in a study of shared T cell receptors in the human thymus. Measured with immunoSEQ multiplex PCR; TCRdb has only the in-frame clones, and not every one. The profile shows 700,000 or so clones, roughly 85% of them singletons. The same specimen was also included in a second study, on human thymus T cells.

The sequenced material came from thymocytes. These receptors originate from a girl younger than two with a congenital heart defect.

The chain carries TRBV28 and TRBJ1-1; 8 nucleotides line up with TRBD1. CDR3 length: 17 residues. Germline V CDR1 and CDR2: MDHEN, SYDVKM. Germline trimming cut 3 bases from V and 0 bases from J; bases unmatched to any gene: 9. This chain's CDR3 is CASSFRQGSRVNTEAFF. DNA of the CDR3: TGTGCCAGCAGTTTTAGACAGGGGTCTCGGGTGAACACTGAAGCTTTCTTT.

The CDR3 is CASSPSVDTIPEQYF. The CDR3 DNA reads TGTGCCAGCTCACCCTCCGTGGACACCATCCCCGAGCAGTACTTC. The chain has TRBV18 and TRBJ2-7; a weak D match, TRBD1 (5 bases). CDR3 length: 15 amino acids. Germline V gene lookup returns CDR1 KGHSH and CDR2 LQKENI. Trimming left V 3 bases short and J 6 bases short, with 18 bases between.

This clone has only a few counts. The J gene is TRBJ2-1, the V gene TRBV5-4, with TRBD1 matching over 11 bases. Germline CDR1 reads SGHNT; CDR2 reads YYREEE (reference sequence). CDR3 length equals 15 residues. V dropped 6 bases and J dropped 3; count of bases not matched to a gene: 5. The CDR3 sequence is CASNPGQGDYNEQFF. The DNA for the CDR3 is TGTGCCAGCAATCCGGGACAGGGGGACTACAATGAGCAGTTCTTC. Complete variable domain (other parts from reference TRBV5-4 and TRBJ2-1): ETGVTQSPTHLIKTRGQQVTLRCSSQSGHNTVSWYQQALGQGPQFIFQYYREEENGRGNFPPRFSGLQFPNYSSELNVNALELDDSALYLCASNPGQGDYNEQFFGPGTRLTVL.

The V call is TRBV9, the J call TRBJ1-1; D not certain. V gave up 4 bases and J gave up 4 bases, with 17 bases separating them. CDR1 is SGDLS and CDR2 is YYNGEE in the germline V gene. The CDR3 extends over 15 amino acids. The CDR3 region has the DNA TGTGCCAGCAGCTTCCTCGGGAGGTTAGGCACTGAAGCTTTCTTT. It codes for CASSFLGRLGTEAFF.

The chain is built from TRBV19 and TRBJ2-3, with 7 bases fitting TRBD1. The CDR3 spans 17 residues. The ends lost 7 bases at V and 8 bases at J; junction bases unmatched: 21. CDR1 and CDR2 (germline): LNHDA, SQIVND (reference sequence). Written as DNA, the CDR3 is TGTGCCAGTAACCCACCTCGGACAGGCGAAGAGGTTGGTACGCAGTATTTT. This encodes CASNPPRTGEEVGTQYF. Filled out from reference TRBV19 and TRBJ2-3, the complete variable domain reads DGGITQSPKYLFRKEGQNVTLSCEQNLNHDAMYWYRQDPGQGLRLIYYSQIVNDFQKGDIAEGYSVSREKKESFPLTVTSAQKNPTAFYLCASNPPRTGEEVGTQYFGPGTRLTVL.

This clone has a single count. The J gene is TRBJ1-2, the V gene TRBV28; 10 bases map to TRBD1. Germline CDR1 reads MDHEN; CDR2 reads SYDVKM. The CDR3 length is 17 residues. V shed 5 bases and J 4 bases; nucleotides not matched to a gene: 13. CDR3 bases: TGTGCCAGCAGTCACCAGACAGGGGGCCGTACGGGCTATGGCTACACCTTC. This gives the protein CASSHQTGGRTGYGYTF.

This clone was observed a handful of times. The CDR3 DNA reads as TGCGCCAGCAGCTTGGGGGACAGGGGTATGGGCAGGACCCAGTACTTC. Translated: CASSLGDRGMGRTQYF. V and J are TRBV5-1 and TRBJ2-5, with 10 bases fitting TRBD1. V shed 0 bases and J 7 bases; nucleotides not matched to a gene: 9. The germline V gene has CDR1 SGHRS and CDR2 YFSETQ. The CDR3 is 16 amino acids.

The CDR3: CASSVRGDTDTQYF. Here the CDR3 DNA reads TGTGCCAGCAGCGTACGCGGGGACACAGATACGCAGTATTTT. This sequence joins TRBV9 and TRBJ2-3; maybe TRBD2 (6 bases). The CDR3 covers 14 residues. Trimming left V 1 base short and J 2 bases short, with 8 bases between. The germline V gene encodes CDR1 SGDLS and CDR2 YYNGEE.

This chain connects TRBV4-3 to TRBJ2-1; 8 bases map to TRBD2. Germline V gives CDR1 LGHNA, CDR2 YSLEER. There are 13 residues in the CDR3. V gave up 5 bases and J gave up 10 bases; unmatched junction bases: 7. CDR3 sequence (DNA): TGCGCCAGCAGCGTTCGGGGGGGTCAGGAGCAGTTCTTC. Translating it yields CASSVRGGQEQFF.

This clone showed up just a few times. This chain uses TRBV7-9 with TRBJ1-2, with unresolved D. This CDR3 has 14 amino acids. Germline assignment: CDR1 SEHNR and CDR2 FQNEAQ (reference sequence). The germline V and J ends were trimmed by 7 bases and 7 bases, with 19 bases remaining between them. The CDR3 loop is CASTPGPGLGGYTF. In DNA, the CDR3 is TGTGCCAGCACGCCGGGCCCCGGACTGGGTGGCTACACCTTC.

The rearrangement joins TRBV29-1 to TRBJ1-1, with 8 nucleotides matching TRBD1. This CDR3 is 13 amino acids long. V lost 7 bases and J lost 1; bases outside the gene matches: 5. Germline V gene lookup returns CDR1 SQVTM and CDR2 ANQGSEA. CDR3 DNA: TGCAGCGATAGGACAGGGAGGAACACTGAAGCTTTCTTT. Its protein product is CSDRTGRNTEAFF.

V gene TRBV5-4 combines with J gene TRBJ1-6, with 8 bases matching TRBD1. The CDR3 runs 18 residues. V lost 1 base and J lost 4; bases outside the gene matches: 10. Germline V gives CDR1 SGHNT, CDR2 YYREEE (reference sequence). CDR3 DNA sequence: TGTGCCAGCAGCTTGTTGGGACAGGAGGACCCATATAATTCACCCCTCCACTTT. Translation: CASSLLGQEDPYNSPLHF.

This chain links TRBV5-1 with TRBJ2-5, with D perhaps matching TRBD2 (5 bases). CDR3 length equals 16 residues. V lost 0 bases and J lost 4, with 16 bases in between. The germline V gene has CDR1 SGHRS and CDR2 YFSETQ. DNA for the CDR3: TGCGCCAGCAGCTTGGCTCGGGGTACGTTCGGAGAGACCCAGTACTTC. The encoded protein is CASSLARGTFGETQYF.

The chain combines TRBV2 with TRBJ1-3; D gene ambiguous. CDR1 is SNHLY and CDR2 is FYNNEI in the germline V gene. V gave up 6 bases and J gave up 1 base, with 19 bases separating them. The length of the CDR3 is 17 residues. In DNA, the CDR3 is TGTGCCAGCAGCCCAACCCCCTCCCCGGGTTCTGGAAACACCATATATTTT. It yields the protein CASSPTPSPGSGNTIYF. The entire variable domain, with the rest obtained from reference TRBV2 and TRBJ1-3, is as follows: EPEVTQTPSHQVTQMGQEVILRCVPISNHLYFYWYRQILGQKVEFLVSFYNNEISEKSEIFDDQFSVERPDGSNFTLKIRSTKLEDSAMYFCASSPTPSPGSGNTIYFGEGSWLTVV.

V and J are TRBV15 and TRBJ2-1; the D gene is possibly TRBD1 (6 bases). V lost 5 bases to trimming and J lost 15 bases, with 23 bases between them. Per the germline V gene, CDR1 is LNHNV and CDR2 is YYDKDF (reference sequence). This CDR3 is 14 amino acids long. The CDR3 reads CATSVPTDSCLGFF. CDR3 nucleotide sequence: TGTGCCACCAGCGTCCCGACGGACAGTTGTTTAGGGTTCTTC.

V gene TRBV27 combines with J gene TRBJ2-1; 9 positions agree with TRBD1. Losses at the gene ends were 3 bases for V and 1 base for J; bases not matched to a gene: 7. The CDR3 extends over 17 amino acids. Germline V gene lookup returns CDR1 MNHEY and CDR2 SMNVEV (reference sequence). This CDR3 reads CASSFPRTGASYNEQFF. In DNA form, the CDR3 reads TGTGCCAGCAGTTTCCCCAGGACAGGGGCTTCCTACAATGAGCAGTTCTTC.

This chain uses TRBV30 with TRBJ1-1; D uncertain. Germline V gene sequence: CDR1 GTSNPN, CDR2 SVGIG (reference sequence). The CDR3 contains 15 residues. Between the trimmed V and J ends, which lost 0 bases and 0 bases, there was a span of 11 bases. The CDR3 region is CAWSVLGGLNTEAFF. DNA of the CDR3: TGTGCCTGGAGTGTACTAGGAGGGCTGAACACTGAAGCTTTCTTT.

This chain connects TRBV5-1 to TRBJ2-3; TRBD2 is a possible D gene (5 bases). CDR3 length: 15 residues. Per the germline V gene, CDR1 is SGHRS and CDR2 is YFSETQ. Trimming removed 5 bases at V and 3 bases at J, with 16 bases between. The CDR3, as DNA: TGCGCCAGCAGTCAAGTCGAGCCGGGGACAGATACGCAGTATTTT. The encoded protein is CASSQVEPGTDTQYF.

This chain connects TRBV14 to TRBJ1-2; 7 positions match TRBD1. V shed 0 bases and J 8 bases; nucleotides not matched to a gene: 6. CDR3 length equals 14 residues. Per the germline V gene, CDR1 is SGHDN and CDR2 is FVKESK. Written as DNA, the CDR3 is TGTGCCAGCAGCCAAGACGCCAGGGGGGACGGCTACACCTTC. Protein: CASSQDARGDGYTF.

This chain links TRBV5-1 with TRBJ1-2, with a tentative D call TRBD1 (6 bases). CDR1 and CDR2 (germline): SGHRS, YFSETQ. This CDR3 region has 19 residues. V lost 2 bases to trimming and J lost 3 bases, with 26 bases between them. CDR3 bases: TGCGCCAGCAGCTTAATTGTCTTGGACAGCCGTCCTGGATACTATGGCTACACCTTC. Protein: CASSLIVLDSRPGYYGYTF.